This T cell receptor (beta chain) stems from a study of shared clonotypes between healthy human individuals. Study-wide context: Per donor, three plates held CD4 naive cells, three held CD4 memory, two held CD8 naive and one held CD8 memory.

In germline, CDR1 is LGHNA, CDR2 YNFKEQ. The junction had 5 bases not matched to a gene; V was cut back by 0 bases and J by 5 bases. CDR3 size: 15 residues. Methods used by the authors: ImmunoSEQ supplied junction-only sequences lacking quality scores, so filtering was different. Clones were sequenced by immunoSEQ multiplex PCR, and TCRdb holds only the in-frame ones, with some missing. Clonal size and the V and J genes are those of that table, whereas D and trimming came from the DNA. The repertoire holds millions of clones, with about 94% as singletons. Study results and limitations: Richness estimates generally favored naive over memory subsets. Clonotypes shared by all four sorted-subset donors had higher generation probabilities than non-shared clonotypes.

Details on this clone: Its antigen is not identified.

In the naive CD8 group, cells lacked CD45RO and were positively selected for CCR7, so terminally differentiated effector memory CD45RA+ cells were left out. Sequencing was performed on naive CD8+ T cells sorted from blood. V and J are TRBV4-2 and TRBJ2-7; 9 nucleotides align to TRBD1. This clonotype was obtained from a man aged 18-30 years in good health. The CDR3 DNA reads as TGTGCCAGCAGCCAAGAGGGACAGGGAGCCGACGAGCAGTACTTC. It translates to CASSQEGQGADEQYF.